This T cell receptor beta chain was identified during a study of blood T cells in healthy people across ages. A second roughly 6 to 12 cycle PCR used barcoded and J-beta primers. From the 5' RACE reads, TCRdb called clonotypes with MiXCR, one entry per CDR3 protein. This repertoire shows 250,000 to 300,000 distinct CDR3 sequences, around 30% found once; its top ten account for 29%. CDR1 and CDR2 from the germline V gene are SGHTA and FQGTGA. Trimming cost V 3 bases and J 5 bases; bases outside gene matches: 5. This CDR3 is 14 amino acids long. The specimen sequenced was blood. The receptor comes from a woman in her seventies in good health. The V gene is TRBV7-3, the J gene TRBJ2-3, with 7 bases identical to TRBD2. CDR3 residues: CASSFRGGVDTQYF. DNA of the CDR3: TGTGCCAGCAGCTTTCGGGGAGGGGTAGATACGCAGTATTTT.